This entry features one T cell receptor (beta chain) sequence. What it binds is not known. The data were obtained in a study of T-cell reconstitution after alpha-beta-depleted transplantation in children. Overall study findings and caveats: Where some patients showed high TCRbeta diversity at day 60, it came from recipient T cells and thymic progenitors that had survived. Expanded clones from the graft, numbering several hundred, reportedly supplied alpha-beta T cells about two months after transplant. One year post-transplant, T-cell counts and diversity were largely derived from T cells produced anew.

The germline V gene encodes CDR1 MNHNS and CDR2 SASEGT. The CDR3 is 16 amino acids. After removal of 5 bases from V and 6 bases from J, the junction contained 13 bases not matched to a gene. The TCRbeta library incorporated unique molecular identifiers. TCRdb re-called the PCR reads through MiXCR, storing one row per CDR3 protein. The data hold 330,000 or so distinct CDR3 sequences, with nearly 8% observed a single time. Sequencing used peripheral blood, obtained 360 days after TCRalphabeta/CD19-depleted stem cell transplant. This receptor was taken from a female patient aged 2-15 years who had a stem cell transplant for Fanconi anemia, so the T cells may come from the graft donor. J is TRBJ2-7 and V is TRBV6-1; TRBD2 agrees at 10 bases. CDR3 bases: TGTGCCAGCAGTCGGAGCGGGAGGGCCAAAGGGGGCGAGCAGTACTTC. Encoded protein: CASSRSGRAKGGEQYF.